This T cell receptor (beta chain) was found in a study of cytomegalovirus exposure and HLA in healthy donors. Study-wide results and caveats: The productive fraction for most TCR beta V segments was about 87% or about 30% in an earlier analysis.

PCR primers comprised 60 Vbeta and 13 Jbeta primers. The method was immunoSEQ multiplex PCR; TCRdb's version includes in-frame clones alone and lacks a portion of them. The table includes more than 150,000 clones, around 82% detected once. Points on this clone: What it binds is not known.

With 0 bases removed from V and 5 bases from J, the gap between germline ends came to 12 bases. Germline V gives CDR1 SGDLS, CDR2 YYNGEE. The length of the CDR3 is 15 residues. Sequencing was performed on PBMCs. The TCR originated in a woman between 50 and 59 years old in good health and CMV-seropositive. The chain combines TRBV9 with TRBJ1-5; possible D gene TRBD1, 5 bases. The CDR3 sequence is CASSVDLGEDQPQHF. The CDR3, as DNA: TGTGCCAGCAGCGTAGATTTAGGGGAGGATCAGCCCCAGCATTTT.